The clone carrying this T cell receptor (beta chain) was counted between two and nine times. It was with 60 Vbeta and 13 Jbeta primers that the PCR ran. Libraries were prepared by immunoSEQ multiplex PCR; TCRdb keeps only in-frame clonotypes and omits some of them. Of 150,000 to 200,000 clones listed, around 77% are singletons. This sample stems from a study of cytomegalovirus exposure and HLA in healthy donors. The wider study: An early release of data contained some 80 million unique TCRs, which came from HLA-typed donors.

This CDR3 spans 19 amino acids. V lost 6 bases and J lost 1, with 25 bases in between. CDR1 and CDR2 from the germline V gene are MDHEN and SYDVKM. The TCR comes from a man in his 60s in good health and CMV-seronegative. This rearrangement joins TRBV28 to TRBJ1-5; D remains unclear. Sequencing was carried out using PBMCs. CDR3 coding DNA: TGTGCCAGCAGAGCCCTGTACCTTAACGAGGCGCTAAGCAATCAGCCCCAGCATTTT. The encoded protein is CASRALYLNEALSNQPQHF.